The sequence of this TCR beta chain was determined in a study of T cells in Graves' hyperthyroidism and ophthalmopathy. Study-level background: Once the initial diagnosis was made, peripheral blood was obtained before any treatment. Study conclusions and caveats: By a 13 V-J model, ophthalmopathy was set apart from stable hyperthyroidism. The blood repertoire included most of the expanded thyroid clonotypes above 0.001.

Participants, patients aged 18 to 65, had newly diagnosed hyperthyroidism with a duration under 2 months. The ends were cut back, 1 base at V and 10 bases at J, with 10 bases in the middle. The germline V gene encodes CDR1 SGHTA and CDR2 FQGNSA. This CDR3 has 12 residues. Researchers amplified the TCR beta CDR3 regions from RNA transcripts. HTBI primers were employed in a first-round RT-PCR of the TCR CDR3. TCRdb re-analysed the multiplex PCR reads in MiXCR, keeping a single row per CDR3 protein. The table includes around 300,000 distinct CDR3 sequences, 13% detected once. A few counts support this clonotype. The antigen remains undetermined.

The origin of this receptor is a woman in her thirties with Graves' hyperthyroidism that later progressed to Graves' ophthalmopathy. The sequenced sample was blood. The V call is TRBV7-2, the J call TRBJ1-2, with no clear D. CDR3 sequence: CASSLDPASYTF. The CDR3 region has the DNA TGTGCCAGCAGCTTAGATCCAGCATCCTACACCTTC.